The clone carrying this T cell receptor beta chain has a handful of counts. The record originates from a study of regulatory T cells in long-lasting Graves disease. iRepertoire HTBI primers and Arm-PCR of CDR3 regions built TCR beta libraries. TCRdb itself ran the multiplex PCR reads through MiXCR, one entry per CDR3 protein. The table lists under 700,000 distinct CDR3 sequences, roughly 16% of them singletons. The CDR3 totals 15 residues. V shed 3 bases and J shed 3 bases, with 11 bases lying between them. The time point was: newly diagnosed GD, antithyroid drugs for less than 3 months. RNA isolated from PBMCs was used to make the TCR library. In Xi'an, China, an endocrinology department was the source of patients. These data were also reused for a study on T cells in Graves' hyperthyroidism and ophthalmopathy.

The material sequenced was peripheral blood mononuclear cells (PBMCs), taken at new diagnosis, from a patient treated with antithyroid drugs. The chain links TRBV12-3 or TRBV12-4 to TRBJ2-2; D perhaps matches TRBD2 (5 bases). The sequence was obtained from a woman aged 40 to 65 with Graves disease. The CDR3 nucleotides are TGTGCCAGCAGTTTTGGGCGGGTAGACACCGGGGAGCTGTTTTTT. As protein: CASSFGRVDTGELFF.